These T cell receptor beta chains were read from a single sample in a study of T cell repertoires in cytomegalovirus infection. Each CDR3 protein gets one entry after TCRdb re-called the reads with MiXCR. The sample consists of about a million distinct CDR3 sequences, 30% to 40% of them appearing once. Their target antigens are unknown. Sequencing used cultured CD8+ T cells from PBMCs, obtained from culture after CMV antigen stimulation. The receptors come from a human donor in good health (CMV status not recorded). Some clones in this sample may be carry-over from other donors' samples. Both conserved end residues are part of each CDR3. D genes are given only for firm matches. Only part of the rows carry a size: once, few, many, or a class if the clone is expanded.

v_call	clone_size	d_call	j_call	cdr3_aa	cdr3_nt
TRBV10-3	NA	TRBD1	TRBJ2-7	CAISDRTGGGNYEQYF	TGTGCCATCAGTGATAGGACAGGGGGTGGAAATTACGAGCAGTACTTC
TRBV15	NA	TRBD2	TRBJ2-5	CATGDYKYQETQYF	TGTGCCACCGGGGACTACAAGTACCAAGAGACCCAGTACTTC
TRBV6-5	NA	TRBD2	TRBJ2-1	CASSYSSAGVGFF	TGTGCCAGCAGTTACTCGAGTGCGGGGGTAGGGTTCTTC
TRBV12-3/TRBV12-4	NA	NA	TRBJ2-5	CASSPPGRVLYF	TGTGCCAGCAGTCCGCCGGGGCGTGTTTTGTACTTC
TRBV28	NA	TRBD1	TRBJ2-2	CASSSSGTGNGITGELFF	TGTGCCAGCAGTTCATCCGGGACAGGGAATGGAATCACCGGGGAGCTGTTTTTT
TRBV20-1	NA	TRBD2	TRBJ2-2	CSAPGLAGHTGELFF	TGCAGTGCCCCCGGACTAGCGGGACACACCGGGGAGCTGTTTTTT
TRBV11-2	NA	NA	TRBJ1-1	CASSLVVGLNTEAFF	TGTGCCAGCAGCTTAGTCGTCGGACTGAACACTGAAGCTTTCTTT
TRBV7-8	few	NA	TRBJ1-5	CASSLGPSLSQPQHF	TGTGCCAGCAGCTTAGGCCCCAGTCTAAGTCAGCCCCAGCATTTT
TRBV7-9	many	NA	TRBJ2-2	CASRATRDISNTGELFF	TGTGCCAGCAGGGCCACACGGGACATATCGAACACCGGGGAGCTGTTTTTT
TRBV7-2	NA	NA	TRBJ2-2	CASSLMGAGTGELFF	TGTGCCAGCAGCTTAATGGGGGCTGGCACCGGGGAGCTGTTTTTT
TRBV15	NA	NA	TRBJ1-3	CATSRGAGNTIYF	TGTGCCACCAGCCGGGGAGCTGGAAACACCATATATTTT